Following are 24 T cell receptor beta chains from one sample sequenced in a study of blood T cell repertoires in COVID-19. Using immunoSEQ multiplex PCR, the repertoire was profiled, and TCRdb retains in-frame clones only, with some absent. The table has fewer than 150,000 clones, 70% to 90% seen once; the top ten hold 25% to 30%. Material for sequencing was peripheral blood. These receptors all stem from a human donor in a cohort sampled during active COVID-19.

CDR3 loop: CSASPRGDYGYTF. The DNA for the CDR3 is TGCAGTGCTAGTCCCAGGGGAGATTATGGCTACACCTTC. The V and J genes are TRBV20-1 and TRBJ1-2, with a tentative D call TRBD1 (6 bases). Germline V gives CDR1 DFQATT, CDR2 SNEGSKA (reference sequence). The CDR3 is made up of 13 amino acids. Trimming took off 3 bases at V and 5 bases at J, with 13 bases between the two ends.

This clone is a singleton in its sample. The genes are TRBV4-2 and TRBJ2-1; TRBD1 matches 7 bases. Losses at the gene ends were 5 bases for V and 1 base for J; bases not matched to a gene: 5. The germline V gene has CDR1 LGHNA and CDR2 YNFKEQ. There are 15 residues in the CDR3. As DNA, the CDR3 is TGTGCCAGCAGCTCGGACAGGCCGTCCTACAATGAGCAGTTCTTC. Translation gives CASSSDRPSYNEQFF.

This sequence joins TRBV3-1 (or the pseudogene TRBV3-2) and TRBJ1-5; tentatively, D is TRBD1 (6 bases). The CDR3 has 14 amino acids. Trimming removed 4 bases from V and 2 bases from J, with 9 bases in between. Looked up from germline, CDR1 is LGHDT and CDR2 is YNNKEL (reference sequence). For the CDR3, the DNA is TGTGCCAGCAGCCTAGGGACACGCAATCAGCCCCAGCATTTT. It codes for CASSLGTRNQPQHF.

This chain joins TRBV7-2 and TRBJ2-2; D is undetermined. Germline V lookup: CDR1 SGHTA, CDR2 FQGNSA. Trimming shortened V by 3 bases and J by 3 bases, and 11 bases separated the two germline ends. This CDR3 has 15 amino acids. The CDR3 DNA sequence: TGTGCCAGCAGCTTCGGTGGAGTTTACACCGGGGAGCTGTTTTTT. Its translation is CASSFGGVYTGELFF.

CDR3 in amino acids: CASTGGTEAFF. The CDR3 nucleotides read TGTGCCAGCACAGGTGGCACTGAAGCTTTCTTT. The rearrangement links TRBV30 to TRBJ1-1; tentatively, D is TRBD1 (5 bases). With 8 bases removed from V and 4 bases from J, the gap between germline ends came to 11 bases. Germline CDR1 is GTSNPN and CDR2 is SVGIG (reference sequence). The CDR3 is made up of 11 amino acids.

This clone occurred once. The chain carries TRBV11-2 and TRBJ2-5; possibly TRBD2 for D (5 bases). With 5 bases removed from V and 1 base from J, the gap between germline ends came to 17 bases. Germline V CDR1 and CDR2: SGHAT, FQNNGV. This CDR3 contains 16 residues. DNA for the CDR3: TGTGCCAGCAGCCAAGAGGGTTGGCGGCCCCAAGAGACCCAGTACTTC. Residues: CASSQEGWRPQETQYF. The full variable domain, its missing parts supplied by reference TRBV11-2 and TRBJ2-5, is EAGVAQSPRYKIIEKRQSVAFWCNPISGHATLYWYQQILGQGPKLLIQFQNNGVVDDSQLPKDRFSAERLKGVDSTLKIQPAKLEDSAVYLCASSQEGWRPQETQYFGPGTRLLVL.

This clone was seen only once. CDR3 sequence reads: CASSQAATSLQETQYF. The CDR3 bases are TGTGCCAGCAGCCAAGCGGCCACTAGCTTACAAGAGACCCAGTACTTC. The V gene is TRBV4-2, the J gene TRBJ2-5; D might be TRBD2 (6 bases). The CDR3 length is 16 residues. Germline lookup yields CDR1 LGHNA and CDR2 YNFKEQ. V lost 1 base and J 2 bases, leaving 14 bases between the germline ends.

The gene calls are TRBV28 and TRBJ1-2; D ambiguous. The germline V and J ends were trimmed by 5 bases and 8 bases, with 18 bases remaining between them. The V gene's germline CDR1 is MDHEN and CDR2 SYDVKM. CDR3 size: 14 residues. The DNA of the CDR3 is TGTGCCAGCAGTCCCTCTCGTCCCTCTCTGGGCTACACCTTC. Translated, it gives CASSPSRPSLGYTF.

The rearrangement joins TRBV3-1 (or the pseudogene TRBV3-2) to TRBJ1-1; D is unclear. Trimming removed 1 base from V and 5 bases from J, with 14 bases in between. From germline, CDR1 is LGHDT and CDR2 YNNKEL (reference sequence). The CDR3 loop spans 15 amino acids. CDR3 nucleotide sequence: TGTGCCAGCAGCCAAGGACGGCCCGGAGGTACTGAAGCTTTCTTT. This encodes CASSQGRPGGTEAFF.

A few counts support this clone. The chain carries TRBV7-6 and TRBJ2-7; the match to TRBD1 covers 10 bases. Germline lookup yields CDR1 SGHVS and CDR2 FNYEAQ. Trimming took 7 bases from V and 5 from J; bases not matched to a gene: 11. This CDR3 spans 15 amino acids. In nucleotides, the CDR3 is TGTGCCAGCACCAAGACAGGGGGCTACGTCGACGAGCAGTACTTC. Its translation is CASTKTGGYVDEQYF.

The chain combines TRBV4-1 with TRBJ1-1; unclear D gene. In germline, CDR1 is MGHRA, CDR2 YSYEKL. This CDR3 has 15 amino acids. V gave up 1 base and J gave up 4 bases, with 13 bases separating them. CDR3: CASSQALASLTEAFF. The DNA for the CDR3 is TGCGCCAGCAGCCAAGCCTTGGCCTCTCTCACTGAAGCTTTCTTT.

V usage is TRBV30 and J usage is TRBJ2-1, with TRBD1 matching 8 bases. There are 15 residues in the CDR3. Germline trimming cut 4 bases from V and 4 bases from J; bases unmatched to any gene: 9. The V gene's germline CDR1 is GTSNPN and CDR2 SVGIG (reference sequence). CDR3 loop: CAWTNSGTGYNEQFF. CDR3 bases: TGTGCCTGGACCAACTCCGGGACAGGATACAATGAGCAGTTCTTC. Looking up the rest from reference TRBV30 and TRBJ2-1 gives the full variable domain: SQTIHQWPATLVQPVGSPLSLECTVEGTSNPNLYWYRQAAGRGLQLLFYSVGIGQISSEVPQNLSASRPQDRQFILSSKKLLLSDSGFYLCAWTNSGTGYNEQFFGPGTRLTVL.

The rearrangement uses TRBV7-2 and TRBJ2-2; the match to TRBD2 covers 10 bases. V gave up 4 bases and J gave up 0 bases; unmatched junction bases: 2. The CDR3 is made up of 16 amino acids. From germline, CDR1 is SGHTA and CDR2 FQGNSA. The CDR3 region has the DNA TGTGCCAGCAGCTCTAGCGGGGGCTCGAACACCGGGGAGCTGTTTTTT. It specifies CASSSSGGSNTGELFF.

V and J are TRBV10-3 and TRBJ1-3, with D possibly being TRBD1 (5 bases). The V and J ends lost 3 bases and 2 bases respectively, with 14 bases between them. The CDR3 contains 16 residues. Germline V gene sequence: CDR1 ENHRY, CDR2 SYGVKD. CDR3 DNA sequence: TGTGCCATCAGTGAAGGGCAGGGAGGCGCTGGAAACACCATATATTTT. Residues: CAISEGQGGAGNTIYF.

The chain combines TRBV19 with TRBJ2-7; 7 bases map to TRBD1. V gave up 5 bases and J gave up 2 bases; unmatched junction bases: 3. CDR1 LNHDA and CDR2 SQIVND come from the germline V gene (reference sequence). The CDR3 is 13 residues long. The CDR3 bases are TGTGCCAGTAGTCCCGGGACAGCCTACGAGCAGTACTTC. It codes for CASSPGTAYEQYF.

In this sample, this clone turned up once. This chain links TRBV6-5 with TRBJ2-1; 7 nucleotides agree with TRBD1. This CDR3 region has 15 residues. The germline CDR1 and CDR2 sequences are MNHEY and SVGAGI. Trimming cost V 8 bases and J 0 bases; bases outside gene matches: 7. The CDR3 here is CASGRRQGSYNEQFF. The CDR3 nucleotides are TGTGCCAGCGGTCGTAGACAGGGCTCCTACAATGAGCAGTTCTTC.

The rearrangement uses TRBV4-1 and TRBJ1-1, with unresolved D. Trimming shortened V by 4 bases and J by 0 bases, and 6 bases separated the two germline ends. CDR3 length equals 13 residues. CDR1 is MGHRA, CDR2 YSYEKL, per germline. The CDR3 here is CASSPSVNTEAFF. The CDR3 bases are TGCGCCAGCAGCCCATCAGTGAACACTGAAGCTTTCTTT.

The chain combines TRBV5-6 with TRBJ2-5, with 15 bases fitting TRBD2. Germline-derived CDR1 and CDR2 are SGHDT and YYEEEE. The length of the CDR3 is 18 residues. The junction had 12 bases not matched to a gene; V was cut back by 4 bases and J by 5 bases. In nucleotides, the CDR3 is TGTGCCAGCAGCAGGGGAGGACTAGCGGGGGGGCCGATTGAGACCCAGTACTTC. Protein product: CASSRGGLAGGPIETQYF.

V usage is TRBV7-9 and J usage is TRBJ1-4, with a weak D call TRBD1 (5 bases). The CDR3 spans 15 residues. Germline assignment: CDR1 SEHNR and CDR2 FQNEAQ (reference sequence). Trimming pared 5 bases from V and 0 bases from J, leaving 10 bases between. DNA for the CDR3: TGTGCCAGCAGCCCCAGACAGCCAACTAATGAAAAACTGTTTTTT. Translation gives CASSPRQPTNEKLFF.

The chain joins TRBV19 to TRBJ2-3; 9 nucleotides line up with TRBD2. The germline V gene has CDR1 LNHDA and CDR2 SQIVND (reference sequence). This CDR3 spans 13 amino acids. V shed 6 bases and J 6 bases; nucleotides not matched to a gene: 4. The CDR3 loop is CASRDLAGDTQYF. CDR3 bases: TGTGCCAGTAGGGATCTAGCGGGGGATACGCAGTATTTT.

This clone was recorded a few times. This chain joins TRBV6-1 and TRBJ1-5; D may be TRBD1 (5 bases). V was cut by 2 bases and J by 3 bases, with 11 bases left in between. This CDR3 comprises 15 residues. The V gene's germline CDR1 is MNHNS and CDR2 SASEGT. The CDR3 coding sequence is TGTGCCAGCAGTGAATATAGACAGTCCAATCAGCCCCAGCATTTT. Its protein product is CASSEYRQSNQPQHF.

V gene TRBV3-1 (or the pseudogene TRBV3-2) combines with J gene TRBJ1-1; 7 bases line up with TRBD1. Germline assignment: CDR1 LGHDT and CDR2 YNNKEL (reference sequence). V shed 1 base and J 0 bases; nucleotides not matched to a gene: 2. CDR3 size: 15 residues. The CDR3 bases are TGTGCCAGCAGCCAAGCGGGACAGATGAACACTGAAGCTTTCTTT. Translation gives CASSQAGQMNTEAFF.

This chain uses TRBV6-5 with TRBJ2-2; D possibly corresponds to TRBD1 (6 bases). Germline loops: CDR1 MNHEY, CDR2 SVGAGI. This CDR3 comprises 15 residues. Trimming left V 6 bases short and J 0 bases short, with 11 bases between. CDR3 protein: CASRIQGSNTGELFF. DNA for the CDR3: TGTGCCAGCAGAATACAGGGTTCGAACACCGGGGAGCTGTTTTTT.

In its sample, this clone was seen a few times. Written as DNA, the CDR3 is TGTGCCAGCAGCCTGGGGGTCGGAGGGAGGCCTGAAGCTTTCTTT. Protein product: CASSLGVGGRPEAFF. This rearrangement joins TRBV5-4 to TRBJ1-1, with TRBD1 as a possible D gene (5 bases). Trimming took 4 bases from V and 6 from J, leaving 19 bases between them. The CDR3 covers 15 residues. CDR1 and CDR2 (germline): SGHNT, YYREEE (reference sequence).